This passage covers 9 T cell receptor beta chains from one sample sequenced in a study of T cells in Graves' hyperthyroidism and ophthalmopathy. Using RNA transcripts as the source, TCR beta CDR3 regions were amplified. During a first-round RT-PCR of the TCR CDR3, the HTBI primer set was used. TCRdb ran MiXCR on the multiplex PCR reads and lists one entry per CDR3 protein. This sample has 270,000 or so distinct CDR3 sequences, with 12% to 15% found just once. The specimen was blood. The receptors were gathered from a woman aged 45-65 years with Graves' hyperthyroidism that later progressed to Graves' ophthalmopathy.

This clonotype was picked up a small number of times. The V call is TRBV13, the J call TRBJ1-2; D may be TRBD1 (6 bases). The germline V and J ends were trimmed by 2 bases and 2 bases, with 15 bases remaining between them. The CDR3 has 16 residues. Per the germline V gene, CDR1 is PRHDT and CDR2 is FYEKMQ (reference sequence). This CDR3 reads CASSLSSRDTNYGYTF. The CDR3 DNA follows: TGTGCCAGCAGCTTATCATCTCGGGACACGAACTATGGCTACACCTTC.

This clonotype was counted between two and nine times. The chain employs TRBV7-9 and TRBJ2-7; tentative D call: TRBD2 (6 bases). Trimming pared 3 bases from V and 6 bases from J, leaving 9 bases between. The length of the CDR3 is 12 residues. Germline V gene lookup returns CDR1 SEHNR and CDR2 FQNEAQ (reference sequence). The DNA for the CDR3 is TGTGCCAGCAGCTTCGGGACTTTCGAGCAGTACTTC. Amino acid sequence: CASSFGTFEQYF.

This clonotype was seen repeatedly, ten times or more. The chain links TRBV28 to TRBJ1-5, with 10 bases aligning to TRBD1. The CDR3 spans 14 residues. Germline V gives CDR1 MDHEN, CDR2 SYDVKM. The junction had 8 bases not matched to a gene; V was cut back by 10 bases and J by 5 bases. The CDR3 DNA is TGTGCCAACGGACAGGGGGGCCCCTATCAGCCCCAGCATTTT. This codes for CANGQGGPYQPQHF.

In its sample, this clonotype was seen many times. V gene TRBV2 combines with J gene TRBJ1-5; D may be TRBD1 (5 bases). CDR1 and CDR2 (germline): SNHLY, FYNNEI. The ends were cut back, 3 bases at V and 4 bases at J, with 16 bases in the middle. The CDR3 is 16 residues long. The CDR3 DNA reads TGTGCCAGCAGTGAGAACAAGGGACGGATAAATCAGCCCCAGCATTTT. Its translation is CASSENKGRINQPQHF.

This clonotype has only a few counts. The V call is TRBV4-2, the J call TRBJ2-1, with TRBD2 matching over 14 bases. The CDR3 extends over 18 amino acids. Germline V CDR1 and CDR2: LGHNA, YNFKEQ. V was pared by 1 base and J by 0 bases, with 2 bases of the junction left unmatched. CDR3: CASSQGTSGGSSYNEQFF. As DNA, the CDR3 is TGTGCCAGCAGCCAAGGGACTAGCGGGGGGAGCTCCTACAATGAGCAGTTCTTC.

The rearrangement joins TRBV12-3 or TRBV12-4 to TRBJ2-1; no firm D call. The CDR3 has 10 amino acids. The ends were cut back, 10 bases at V and 10 bases at J, with 11 bases in the middle. Here the CDR3 DNA reads TGTGCCACTACCCCATCCGAGCAGTTCTTC. Its protein product is CATTPSEQFF.

This clonotype came up many times. CDR3 residues: CSARQWGTEAFF. CDR3 nucleotide sequence: TGCAGTGCTCGACAGTGGGGCACTGAAGCTTTCTTT. This sequence joins TRBV20-1 and TRBJ1-1; D might be TRBD1 (5 bases). V lost 5 bases and J lost 4, with 11 bases in between. The germline V gene has CDR1 DFQATT and CDR2 SNEGSKA (reference sequence). The CDR3 loop spans 12 amino acids.

This clonotype was seen many times. The V gene is TRBV2, the J gene TRBJ2-1, with D tentatively TRBD2 (5 bases). Deletions cut 7 bases from V and 4 bases from J, with 11 bases between. This CDR3 spans 13 amino acids. CDR1 SNHLY and CDR2 FYNNEI come from the germline V gene. CDR3 DNA sequence: TGTGCCAGCACCAGAGGGTCGTACAATGAGCAGTTCTTC. Its translation: CASTRGSYNEQFF.

This clonotype was seen a handful of times. A read error may explain this, as a much larger clone is one base away. This chain connects TRBV28 to TRBJ2-5; 8 bases align to TRBD2. Germline-derived CDR1 and CDR2 are MDHEN and SYDVKM. The length of the CDR3 is 15 residues. For the CDR3, the DNA is TGTCCCAGCAGTTCGAGGAGCGGGAGTAAAGAGACCCAGTACTTC. Protein sequence: CPSSSRSGSKETQYF.